This T cell receptor (beta chain) was captured in a study of T cells expressing NK-cell markers. Study-wide background: Repertoires of TCR beta were obtained from T cells sorted as CD3+CD56+NKG2C+, CD3+CD56+NKG2C- and CD3+CD56-NKG2C+. Notes on the study in general: Dominant NKG2C+ clonotypes accounted for about 1.0-8% of CD8+ T cells in six donors.

To note about this clonotype: The target antigen is unknown.

This CDR3 contains 12 residues. TCRdb re-called the 5' RACE reads and shows each CDR3 protein once, DNA omitted. The sample totals about 380,000 distinct CDR3 sequences; its top ten clones hold around 5.2%. The genes are TRBV12-3 or TRBV12-4 and TRBJ2-7. The receptor comes from a man aged 18-70 years in good health. The sequenced material came from blood T cells: a sorted CD56 or NKG2C T cell subset, CD4+ or CD8+ T cells, or bulk PBMC T cells (not recorded which). CDR3 sequence: CASSPKYNEQYF.